This is a list of T cell receptor beta chains from one sample in a study of CD8+ T cells in alopecia areata. Using immunoSEQ multiplex PCR, the repertoire was profiled, and TCRdb retains in-frame clones only, with some absent. The table lists about 180,000 clones, approximately 50% of them singletons, with around 10% in the top ten. Sample: CD8+ T cells sorted from blood, taken around week 53, from a patient treated with tofacitinib. Receptors originate from a human donor with alopecia areata. CDR3s include the opening cysteine and the closing phenylalanine or tryptophan. Each record gives: V gene, clone size, J gene, D gene, CDR3 DNA, CDR3 protein. The D gene is left open where the match is weak. Size tells how often a clone was seen (once, few, many) or the class of an expanded clone, and some rows leave it out.

>TRBV4-3|few|TRBJ2-5|.
TGCGCCAGCAGCCAAGAAGAGAGGGGGACCCAGTACTTC
CASSQEERGTQYF
>TRBV6-5|.|TRBJ1-4|TRBD1
TGTGCCAGCAGAGAAGGGACAGGTGAAAAACTGTTTTTT
CASREGTGEKLFF
>TRBV7-9|few|TRBJ2-7|TRBD1
TGTGCCAGCAGCTATTACGTTGGACAGGGCTACGAGCAGTACTTC
CASSYYVGQGYEQYF
>TRBV5-4|.|TRBJ2-1|TRBD2
TGTGCCAGCAGCTACGGGGGGGCCTGGAATGAGCAGTTCTTC
CASSYGGAWNEQFF
>TRBV5-1|.|TRBJ2-5|.
TGCGCCAGCAGCTCCTTCTGGACCCAGTACTTC
CASSSFWTQYF
>TRBV25-1|.|TRBJ1-5|TRBD1
TGTGCCAGCAGTGACCCCGGGACAGTTCAGCCCCAGCATTTT
CASSDPGTVQPQHF
>TRBV7-9|.|TRBJ2-1|.
TGTGCCAGCAGCCAAACCGGGAGCTACAATGAGCAGTTCTTC
CASSQTGSYNEQFF
>TRBV7-3|few|TRBJ2-2|.
TGTGCCAGCAGCCAGGGCACCGGGGAGCTGTTTTTT
CASSQGTGELFF
>TRBV7-3|.|TRBJ2-1|TRBD2
TGTGCCAGCAGCTTACGAGGACTAGCGGGGGGAACCTACAATGAGCAGTTCTTC
CASSLRGLAGGTYNEQFF
>TRBV27|.|TRBJ2-3|.
TGTGCCAGCGGGGACCGGGCGGGGGCCCCCACAGATACGCAGTATTTT
CASGDRAGAPTDTQYF
>TRBV7-2|.|TRBJ2-7|.
TGTGCCAGCAGCCCGGATTCGCTACCTTACGAGCAGTACTTC
CASSPDSLPYEQYF
>TRBV29-1|once|TRBJ2-3|.
TGCAGCGTTGAGTTGGTCAGCACAGATACGCAGTATTTT
CSVELVSTDTQYF
>TRBV5-1|.|TRBJ1-6|TRBD1
TGCGCCAGAAACCGGGACAGGGCTGAATCACCCCTCCACTTT
CARNRDRAESPLHF
>TRBV7-6|.|TRBJ2-3|TRBD2
TGTGCCAGCAGCTCCACTAGCGGGGGGGATGATACGCAGTATTTT
CASSSTSGGDDTQYF
>TRBV30|.|TRBJ2-1|.
TGTGCCTGGAGCAGGGACATACGGAATGAGCAGTTCTTC
CAWSRDIRNEQFF
>TRBV5-6|.|TRBJ2-1|.
TGTGCCAGCAGTCCAGGCAGCTCCTACAATGAGCAGTTCTTC
CASSPGSSYNEQFF
>TRBV27|.|TRBJ1-1|.
TGTGCCAGCAGTTATCCGGGGGGTGAAGCTTTCTTT
CASSYPGGEAFF
>TRBV5-1|few|TRBJ2-1|.
TGCGCCAGCAGCCTGGACAATCCAGGGGTTGAGCAGTTCTTC
CASSLDNPGVEQFF
>TRBV15|.|TRBJ1-5|.
TGTGCCACCAGCAGAAGATTCAATCAGCCCCAGCATTTT
CATSRRFNQPQHF
>TRBV10-3|.|TRBJ2-7|TRBD1
TGTGCCATCAGTTTTGAACAGGGGGCGGTATCCTACGAGCAGTACTTC
CAISFEQGAVSYEQYF
>TRBV5-6|.|TRBJ1-4|TRBD1
TGTGCCAGCAGCGCGACAGGGGGCGGCACTAATGAAAAACTGTTTTTT
CASSATGGGTNEKLFF
>TRBV30|.|TRBJ2-5|.
TGTGCCTGGAGCTATTTAGGACAGCAACAAGAGACCCAGTACTTC
CAWSYLGQQQETQYF
>TRBV6-5|.|TRBJ2-5|.
TGTGCCAGCAGTTACTCGGTAGTGGAGACCCAGTACTTC
CASSYSVVETQYF
>TRBV7-9|.|TRBJ2-7|.
TGTGCCAGCAGCGCGTCCTACGAGCAGTACTTC
CASSASYEQYF
>TRBV29-1|few|TRBJ2-1|TRBD2
TGCAGCGACCGCGGGGGGTCCTCCTACAATGAGCAGTTCTTC
CSDRGGSSYNEQFF
>TRBV5-1|.|TRBJ2-1|TRBD2
TGCGCCAGCAGCATTACTAGCGGGGGGGCCTACAATGAGCAGTTCTTC
CASSITSGGAYNEQFF